What follows describes a single TCR beta chain. It lacks a known antigen. No much larger clone is present one base from it, and per-base qualities are unavailable. These data come from a study of blood T cell repertoires in COVID-19 (dated by TCRdb to 2018 to 2020). In terms of the full investigation: The collaborator samples originated in the United States, Italy and Spain and spanned the acute and convalescent phases of COVID-19. The prospective study material was composed of cDNA or gDNA derived from T cells, B-cell-depleted T cells, or PBMCs. Deeply sampled blood TCRbeta repertoires from subjects exposed to, actively infected with, or recovered from COVID-19 were included in the dataset. The repertoires were released in a freely available public database intended as a resource for research on the immune response to SARS-CoV-2. Samples were obtained from the ongoing ImmuneRACE study (first 160 participants) and from roughly 1,300 subjects provided by 6 global collaborators. Nearly every sample came with metadata listing a de-identified subject ID, COVID-19 status, age in years and sex. Where HLA class I and class II types were available, the types were taken from metadata supplied by the sample provider, not from assay-based typing.

Participants in the prospective study were aged 18 to 89 years, lived in about two dozen United States geographic areas, and enrolled through a virtual design. In the prospective study, participants were assigned to cohorts based on the clinical history participants reported in a screening survey and a study questionnaire. Each participant in the prospective study had whole blood, serum and a nasopharyngeal or oropharyngeal swab collected by mobile phlebotomists. Over a roughly 2-month period, participants in the prospective study had the option of providing additional blood draws and questionnaires. Blood samples from the prospective study were shipped frozen or at room temperature prior to DNA extraction. Results and caveats for the whole study, not just this receptor: The quantity of clinical and demographic metadata differed by source and by participant and was supplied without curation.

TCRbeta CDR3 regions were amplified from genomic DNA using the immunoSEQ Assay, a bias-controlled multiplex PCR. Concerning the study's data processing: The number of nucleated cells in each sample was estimated by amplification of reference gene primers within the assay. To quantify the absolute abundance of each unique TCRbeta CDR3 rearrangement, sequence reads were collapsed and filtered. For each sample, productive Simpson clonality was calculated by taking the square root of Simpson's diversity index across productive rearrangements. TCRdb took over this immuneACCESS table, retaining in-frame rearrangements with V and J assigned. Such tables are incomplete; in checked studies, under half of the missing clones stem from an unresolved V gene, and the remainder is unexplained. The V and J calls and clone size were taken over from that table, and D and trimming were inferred from the DNA. Recorded for this sample are approximately 220,000 clones; around 80% of them occurred a single time. The ten largest clones add up to about 7.2% of the sample.

The receptor's source is a woman in her forties with acute COVID-19. Sample: PBMCs or T cells enriched from blood (not recorded which).

CDR3 sequence: CASPTLGSAGANVLTF. The nucleotides read TGCGCCAGCCCCACCCTAGGATCCGCTGGGGCCAACGTCCTGACTTTC. In this chain, TRBV10-2 is recombined with TRBJ2-6; no D gene call is confident. From the germline V gene, CDR1 is WSHSY and CDR2 is SAAADI. V sheds 8 bases and J sheds 2 bases, leaving 16 bases between their ends. The CDR3 starts with the cysteine, ends with the phenylalanine, and has 16 residues. Left in the record is the CDR3 DNA by itself, 48 bases read in frame from the first base.